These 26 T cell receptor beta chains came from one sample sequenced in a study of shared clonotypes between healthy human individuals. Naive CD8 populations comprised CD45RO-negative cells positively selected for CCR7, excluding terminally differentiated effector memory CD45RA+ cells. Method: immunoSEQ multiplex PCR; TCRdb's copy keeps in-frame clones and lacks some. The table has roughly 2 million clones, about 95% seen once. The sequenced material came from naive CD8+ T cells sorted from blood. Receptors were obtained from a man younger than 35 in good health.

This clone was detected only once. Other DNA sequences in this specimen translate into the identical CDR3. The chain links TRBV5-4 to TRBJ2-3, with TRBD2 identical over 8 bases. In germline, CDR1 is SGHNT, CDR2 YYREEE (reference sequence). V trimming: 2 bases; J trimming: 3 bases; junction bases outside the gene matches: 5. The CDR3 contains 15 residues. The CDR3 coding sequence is TGTGCCAGCAGCTTCACTAGCGGAGGTACAGATACGCAGTATTTT. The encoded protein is CASSFTSGGTDTQYF.

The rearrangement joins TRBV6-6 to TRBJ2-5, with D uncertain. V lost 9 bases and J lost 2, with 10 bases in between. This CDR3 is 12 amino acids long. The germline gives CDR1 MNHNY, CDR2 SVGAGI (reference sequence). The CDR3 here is CASEEDQETQYF. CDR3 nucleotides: TGTGCCAGTGAAGAGGATCAAGAGACCCAGTACTTC.

CDR3 protein: CASTQLQGGRTQYF. CDR3 coding DNA: TGCGCCAGCACCCAATTACAGGGAGGGCGGACCCAGTACTTC. J is TRBJ2-5 and V is TRBV10-1; tentative D call: TRBD2 (7 bases). V lost 7 bases and J 7 bases, leaving 19 bases between the germline ends. The CDR3 covers 14 residues. Germline CDR1 reads WNHNN; CDR2 reads SYGVQD (reference sequence).

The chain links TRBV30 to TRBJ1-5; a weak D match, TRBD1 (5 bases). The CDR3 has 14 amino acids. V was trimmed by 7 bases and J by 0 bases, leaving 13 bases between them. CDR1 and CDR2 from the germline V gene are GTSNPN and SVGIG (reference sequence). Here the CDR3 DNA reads TGTGCCTCCGGGACCGAGAATAGCAATCAGCCCCAGCATTTT. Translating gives CASGTENSNQPQHF.

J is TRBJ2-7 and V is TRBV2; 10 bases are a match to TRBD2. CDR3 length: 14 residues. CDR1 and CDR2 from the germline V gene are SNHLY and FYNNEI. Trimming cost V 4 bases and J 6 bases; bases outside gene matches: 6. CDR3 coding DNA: TGTGCCAGCAGTGTCTCTAGCGGGAGCCTCGAGCAGTACTTC. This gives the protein CASSVSSGSLEQYF.

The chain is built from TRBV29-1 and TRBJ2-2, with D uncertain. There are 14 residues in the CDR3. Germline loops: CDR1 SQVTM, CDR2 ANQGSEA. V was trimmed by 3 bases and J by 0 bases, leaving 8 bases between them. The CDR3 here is CSVDLGPNTGELFF. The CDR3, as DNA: TGCAGCGTTGATCTAGGGCCGAACACCGGGGAGCTGTTTTTT.

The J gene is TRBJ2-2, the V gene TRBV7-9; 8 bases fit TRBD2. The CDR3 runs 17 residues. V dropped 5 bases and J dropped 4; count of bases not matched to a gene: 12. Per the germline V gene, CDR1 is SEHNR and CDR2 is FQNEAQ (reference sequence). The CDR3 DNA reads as TGTGCCAGCAGCAGGAGAGTAGCGGGACCGAGCACCGGGGAGCTGTTTTTT. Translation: CASSRRVAGPSTGELFF.

CDR3 nucleotide sequence: TGTGCCAGCAGCAACCGGACAGGGACGGGGGAAAAACTGTTTTTT. It specifies CASSNRTGTGEKLFF. The chain couples TRBV7-9 to TRBJ1-4; 8 bases agree with TRBD1. J gave up 8 bases and V 5 bases, and 10 bases lay outside the gene matches. Germline CDR1 SEHNR, CDR2 FQNEAQ (reference sequence). The CDR3 sequence is 15 residues long.

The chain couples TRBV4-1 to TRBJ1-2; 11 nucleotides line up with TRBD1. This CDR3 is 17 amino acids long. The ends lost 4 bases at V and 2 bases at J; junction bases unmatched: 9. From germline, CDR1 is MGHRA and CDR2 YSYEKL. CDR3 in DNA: TGCGCCAGCAGCCCACCCGGGACAGGGGGTTGGAACTATGGCTACACCTTC. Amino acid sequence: CASSPPGTGGWNYGYTF.

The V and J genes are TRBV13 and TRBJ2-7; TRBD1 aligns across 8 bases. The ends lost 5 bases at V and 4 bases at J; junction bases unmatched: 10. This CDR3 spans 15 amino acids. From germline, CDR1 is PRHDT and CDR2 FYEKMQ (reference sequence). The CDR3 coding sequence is TGTGCCAGCAGCGCGCCGTCTCAGGGGGCGTACGAGCAGTACTTC. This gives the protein CASSAPSQGAYEQYF.

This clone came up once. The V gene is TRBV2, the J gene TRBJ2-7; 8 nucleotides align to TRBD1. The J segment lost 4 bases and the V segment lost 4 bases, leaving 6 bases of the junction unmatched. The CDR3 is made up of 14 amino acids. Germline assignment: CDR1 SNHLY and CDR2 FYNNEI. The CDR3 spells CASSGDRPLYEQYF. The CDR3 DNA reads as TGTGCCAGCAGTGGGGACAGGCCGCTTTACGAGCAGTACTTC.

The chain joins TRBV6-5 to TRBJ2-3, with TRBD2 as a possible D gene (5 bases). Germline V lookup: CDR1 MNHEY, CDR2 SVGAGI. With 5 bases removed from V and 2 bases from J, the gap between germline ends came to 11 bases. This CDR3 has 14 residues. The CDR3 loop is CASSPRGTTDTQYF. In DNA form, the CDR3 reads TGTGCCAGCAGTCCACGGGGAACCACAGATACGCAGTATTTT.

CDR3 loop: CASSNPRTSRETQYF. The CDR3 nucleotides read TGTGCCAGCAGTAACCCGCGGACTAGTAGGGAGACCCAGTACTTC. The genes are TRBV6-5 and TRBJ2-5; 7 bases agree with TRBD2. After removal of 5 bases from V and 5 bases from J, the junction contained 11 bases not matched to a gene. Per germline, CDR1 MNHEY and CDR2 SVGAGI. This CDR3 is built from 15 residues.

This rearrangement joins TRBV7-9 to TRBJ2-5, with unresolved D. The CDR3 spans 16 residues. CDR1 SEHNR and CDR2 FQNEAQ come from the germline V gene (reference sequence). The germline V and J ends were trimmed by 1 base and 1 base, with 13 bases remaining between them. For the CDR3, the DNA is TGTGCCAGCAGCTTAGTATCAGGATACCCCCAAGAGACCCAGTACTTC. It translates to CASSLVSGYPQETQYF.

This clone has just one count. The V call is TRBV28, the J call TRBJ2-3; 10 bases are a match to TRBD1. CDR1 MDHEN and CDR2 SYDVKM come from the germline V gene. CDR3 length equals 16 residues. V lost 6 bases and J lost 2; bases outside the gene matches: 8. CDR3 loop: CASRPDRGEDTDTQYF. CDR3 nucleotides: TGTGCCAGCAGGCCGGACAGGGGGGAAGACACAGATACGCAGTATTTT.

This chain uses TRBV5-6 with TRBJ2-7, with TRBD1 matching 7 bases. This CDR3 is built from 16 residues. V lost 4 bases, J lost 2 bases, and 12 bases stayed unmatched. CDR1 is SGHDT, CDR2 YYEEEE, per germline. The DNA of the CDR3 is TGTGCCAGCAGCATGCTCAGGGGGTTGGGCCCCTACGAGCAGTACTTC. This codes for CASSMLRGLGPYEQYF.

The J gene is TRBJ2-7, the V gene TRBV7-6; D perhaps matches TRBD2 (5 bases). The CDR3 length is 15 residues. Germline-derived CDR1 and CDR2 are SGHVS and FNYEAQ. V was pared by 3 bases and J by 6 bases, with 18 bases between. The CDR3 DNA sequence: TGTGCCAGCAGCTTGGGAGCGGCTCTCCCTACCGAGCAGTACTTC. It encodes CASSLGAALPTEQYF. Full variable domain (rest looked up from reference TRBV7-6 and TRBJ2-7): GAGVSQSPRYKVTKRGQDVALRCDPISGHVSLYWYRQALGQGPEFLTYFNYEAQQDKSGLPNDRFSAERPEGSISTLTIQRTEQRDSAMYRCASSLGAALPTEQYFGPGTRLTVT.

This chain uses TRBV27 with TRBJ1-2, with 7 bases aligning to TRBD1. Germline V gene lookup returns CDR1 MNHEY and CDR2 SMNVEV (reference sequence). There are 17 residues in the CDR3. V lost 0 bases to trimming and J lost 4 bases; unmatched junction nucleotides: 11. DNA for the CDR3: TGTGCCAGCAGTTTATCCCCTGGCACAGGGGAGCTCTATGGCTACACCTTC. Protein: CASSLSPGTGELYGYTF.

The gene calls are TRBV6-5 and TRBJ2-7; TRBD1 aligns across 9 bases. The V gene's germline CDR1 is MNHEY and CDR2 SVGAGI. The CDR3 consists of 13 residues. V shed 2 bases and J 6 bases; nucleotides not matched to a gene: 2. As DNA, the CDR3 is TGTGCCAGCAGTTACGTGACAGGGGGCGAGCAGTACTTC. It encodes CASSYVTGGEQYF.

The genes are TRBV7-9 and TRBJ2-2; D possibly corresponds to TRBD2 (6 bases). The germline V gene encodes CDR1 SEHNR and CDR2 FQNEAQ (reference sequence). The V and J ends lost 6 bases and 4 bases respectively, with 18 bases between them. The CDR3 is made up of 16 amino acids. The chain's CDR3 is CASSPSRDSTTGELFF. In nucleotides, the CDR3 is TGTGCCAGCAGTCCCTCCAGGGACTCCACCACCGGGGAGCTGTTTTTT.

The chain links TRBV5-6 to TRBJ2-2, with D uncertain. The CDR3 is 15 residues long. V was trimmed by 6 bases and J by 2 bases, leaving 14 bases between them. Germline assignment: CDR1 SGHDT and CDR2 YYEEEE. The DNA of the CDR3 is TGTGCCAGCACCCTCTGGCTATTTAACACCGGGGAGCTGTTTTTT. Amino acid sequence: CASTLWLFNTGELFF.

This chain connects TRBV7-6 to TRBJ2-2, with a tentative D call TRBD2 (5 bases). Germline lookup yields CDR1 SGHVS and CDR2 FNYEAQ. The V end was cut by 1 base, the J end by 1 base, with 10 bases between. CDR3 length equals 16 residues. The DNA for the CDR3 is TGTGCCAGCAGCTTAGTCAGAGGACTGAACACCGGGGAGCTGTTTTTT. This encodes CASSLVRGLNTGELFF.

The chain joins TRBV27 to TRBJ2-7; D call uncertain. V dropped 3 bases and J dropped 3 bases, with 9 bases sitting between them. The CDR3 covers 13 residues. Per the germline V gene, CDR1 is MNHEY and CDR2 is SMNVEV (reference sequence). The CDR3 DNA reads TGTGCCAGCAGTTTGATAGCCAACTACGAGCAGTACTTC. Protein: CASSLIANYEQYF.

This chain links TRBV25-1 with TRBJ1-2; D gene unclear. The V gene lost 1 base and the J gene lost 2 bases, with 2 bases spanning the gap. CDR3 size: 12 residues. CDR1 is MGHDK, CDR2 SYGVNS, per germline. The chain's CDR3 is CASSESNYGYTF. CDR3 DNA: TGTGCCAGCAGTGAATCAAACTATGGCTACACCTTC.

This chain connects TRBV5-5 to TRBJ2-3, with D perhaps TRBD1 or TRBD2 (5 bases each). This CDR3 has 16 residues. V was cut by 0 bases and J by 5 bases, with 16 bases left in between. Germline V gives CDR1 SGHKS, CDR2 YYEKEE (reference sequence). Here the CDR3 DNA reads TGTGCCAGCAGCTTGGCCGGGGCAGGAGCCATAGATACGCAGTATTTT. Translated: CASSLAGAGAIDTQYF.

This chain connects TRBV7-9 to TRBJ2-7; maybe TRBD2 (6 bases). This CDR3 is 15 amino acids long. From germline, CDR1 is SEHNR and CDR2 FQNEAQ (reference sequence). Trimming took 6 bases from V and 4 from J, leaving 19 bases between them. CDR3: CASSRSGGDGYEQYF. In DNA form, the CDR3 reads TGTGCCAGCAGTCGATCCGGCGGGGACGGGTACGAGCAGTACTTC.